This T cell receptor beta chain was sequenced during a study of blood T cell repertoires in COVID-19. Study as a whole: Both acute and convalescent COVID-19 samples were obtained from the United States, Italy and Spain. Nucleic acid was either cDNA or gDNA, and it came from T cells, B-cell-depleted T cells, or PBMCs.

How the authors handled the data: Amplifying reference gene primers gave estimates of nucleated cell counts. The repertoire was sequenced with immunoSEQ multiplex PCR; TCRdb's copy has only in-frame clones and lacks some. The V and J calls and clone size come from that table; D and trimming were worked out from the DNA. The table records some 190,000 clones, under 90% of them present only once. Germline loops: CDR1 LGHDT, CDR2 YNNKEL (reference sequence). This CDR3 is 15 amino acids long. J was trimmed by 5 bases and V by 4 bases; bases with no gene match: 10. The origin of this receptor is a woman older than 75 with active or convalescent COVID-19. V is TRBV3-1 (or the pseudogene TRBV3-2) and J is TRBJ2-5; TRBD1 matches 7 bases. Specimen: peripheral blood. This CDR3 is CASSPIEGGEETQYF. CDR3 in DNA: TGTGCCAGCAGCCCCATCGAAGGGGGCGAGGAGACCCAGTACTTC.